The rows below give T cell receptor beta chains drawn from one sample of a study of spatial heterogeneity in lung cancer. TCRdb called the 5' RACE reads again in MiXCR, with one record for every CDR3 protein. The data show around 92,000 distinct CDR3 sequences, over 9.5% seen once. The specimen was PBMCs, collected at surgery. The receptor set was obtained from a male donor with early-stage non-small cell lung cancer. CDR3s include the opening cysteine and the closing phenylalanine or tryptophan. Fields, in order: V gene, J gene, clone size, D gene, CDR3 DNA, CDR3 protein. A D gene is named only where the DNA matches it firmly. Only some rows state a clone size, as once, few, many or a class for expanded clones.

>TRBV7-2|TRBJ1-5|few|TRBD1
TGTGCCAGCAGCCCGCCTGACAGGGGGGACAATCAGCCCCAGCATTTT
CASSPPDRGDNQPQHF
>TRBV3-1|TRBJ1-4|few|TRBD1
TGTGCCAGCAGCCACGACAGGGGATCTAATGAAAAACTGTTTTTT
CASSHDRGSNEKLFF
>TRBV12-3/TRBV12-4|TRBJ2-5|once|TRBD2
TGTGCCAGCAGTCCATCGACTAGCCGAGAGACCCAGTACTTC
CASSPSTSRETQYF
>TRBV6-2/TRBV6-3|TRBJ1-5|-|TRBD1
TGTGCCAGCAGTTGGACAGGGCTTCAGCCCCAGCATTTT
CASSWTGLQPQHF
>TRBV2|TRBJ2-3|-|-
TGTGCCAGCTCAATTGCAGGGAGAACGCAGTATTTT
CASSIAGRTQYF
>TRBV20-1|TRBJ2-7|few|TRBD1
TGCAGTGCACCGAGGACAGGGGTTGGGTCCCCCTACGAGCAGTACTTC
CSAPRTGVGSPYEQYF
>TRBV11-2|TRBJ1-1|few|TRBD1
TGTGCCAGCAGCTTAGAGCCACAGGGGATGAACACTGAAGCTTTCTTT
CASSLEPQGMNTEAFF
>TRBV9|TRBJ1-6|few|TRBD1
TGTGCCAGCAGCGCGAGGGACAGCCAAAATTCACCCCTCCACTTT
CASSARDSQNSPLHF
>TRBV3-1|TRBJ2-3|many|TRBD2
TGTGCCAGCAGCCTAGCCGGGACTAGGAGCACAGATACGCAGTATTTT
CASSLAGTRSTDTQYF
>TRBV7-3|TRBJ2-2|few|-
TGTGCCAGCAGCCGAAATGGGGAGCCCGGGGAGCTGTTTTTT
CASSRNGEPGELFF
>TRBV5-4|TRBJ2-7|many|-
TGTGCCAGCAGTCGGGACACAGGTTCCTACGAGCAGTACTTC
CASSRDTGSYEQYF
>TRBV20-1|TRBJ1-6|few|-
TGCAGTGCTAGAGAGGGGGGGCATAATTCACCCCTCCACTTT
CSAREGGHNSPLHF
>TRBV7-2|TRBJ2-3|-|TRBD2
TGTGCCAGCAGCTTAGGGAGCGGGGGGGATACGCAGTATTTT
CASSLGSGGDTQYF
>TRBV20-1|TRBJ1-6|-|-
TGCAGTGCTAGTGTCCAGGGAGAGTCACCCCTCCACTTT
CSASVQGESPLHF
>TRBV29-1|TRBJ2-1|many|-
TGCAGCGTTGAGGCAGGACACTCCTACAATGAGCAGTTCTTC
CSVEAGHSYNEQFF
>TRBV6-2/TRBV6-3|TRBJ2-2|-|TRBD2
TGTGCCAGCAGGACGGGACTAGCGGGGTTAACCGGGGAGCTGTTTTTT
CASRTGLAGLTGELFF
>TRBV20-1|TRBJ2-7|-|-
TGCAGTGCGCTCACTGACACCGGCCACGAGCAGTACTTC
CSALTDTGHEQYF
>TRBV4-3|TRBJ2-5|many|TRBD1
TGCGCCAGCAGCCAAGCCAGGGGGCCGCTGTCTACCCAGTACTTC
CASSQARGPLSTQYF
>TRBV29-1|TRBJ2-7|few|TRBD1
TGCAGCGTTGGGACAGGGGGTCTATACGAGCAGTACTTC
CSVGTGGLYEQYF
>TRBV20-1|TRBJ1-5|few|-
TGCAGTGCTAGTGCTTCAGGGTCTTCGCAGCCCCAGCATTTT
CSASASGSSQPQHF
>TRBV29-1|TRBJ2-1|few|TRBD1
TGCAGCGTGGGACAGGGGGTTTGGAATGAGCAGTTCTTC
CSVGQGVWNEQFF
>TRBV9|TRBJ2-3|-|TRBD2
TGTGCCAGCAGCCCGGCGCGACTAGGCGGGGGGGGGAGCACAGATACGCAGTATTTT
CASSPARLGGGGSTDTQYF
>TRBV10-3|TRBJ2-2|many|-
TGTGCCATCAGTGCCGGGAAAGGGAACACCGGGGAGCTGTTTTTT
CAISAGKGNTGELFF
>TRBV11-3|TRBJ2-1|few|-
TGTGCCAGCAGCTTAGATGTCCGGAATCGTGAGCAGTTCTTC
CASSLDVRNREQFF
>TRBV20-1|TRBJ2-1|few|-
TGCAGTGCTAGAGATGGGGGCCTAACCTACAATGGGCAGTTCTTC
CSARDGGLTYNGQFF
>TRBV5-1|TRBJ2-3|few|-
TGCGCCAGCAGCGGTTCAGTCGGCCAGCGAGGGACAGATACGCAGTATTTT
CASSGSVGQRGTDTQYF
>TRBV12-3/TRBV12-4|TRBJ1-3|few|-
TGTGCCAGCAGTTCTACCGGACATCGGGGTGGAAACACCATATATTTT
CASSSTGHRGGNTIYF
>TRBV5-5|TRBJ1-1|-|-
TGTGCCAGCAGCTTGGCAGGGGCCCACACTGAAGCTTTCTTT
CASSLAGAHTEAFF
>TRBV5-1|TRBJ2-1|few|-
TGCGCCAGCAGCTATTCAACAGGAAACAATGAGCAGTTCTTC
CASSYSTGNNEQFF
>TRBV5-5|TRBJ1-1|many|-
TGTGCCAGCAGAGGGACGGGGGATGTTGTCGGAGCTTTCTTT
CASRGTGDVVGAFF
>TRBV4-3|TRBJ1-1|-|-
TGCGCCAGCAGCCAACTAACAGGGTTTGAAGCTTTCTTT
CASSQLTGFEAFF
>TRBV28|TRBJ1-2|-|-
TGTGCCAGCACCCCCATCGGGGTTAGCGGCTACACCTTC
CASTPIGVSGYTF
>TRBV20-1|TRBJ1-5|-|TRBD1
TGCAGTGCTTACCCAGGGGGCGGTCAGCCCCAGCATTTT
CSAYPGGGQPQHF
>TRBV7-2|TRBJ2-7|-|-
TGTGCCAGCAGCTTTCAAGGCGGGACTTCTCAAGAGCAGTACTTC
CASSFQGGTSQEQYF
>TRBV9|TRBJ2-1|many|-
TGTGCCAGCAGCGCAGAGGCGGGACCATACAACAGGGAGCAGTTCTTC
CASSAEAGPYNREQFF
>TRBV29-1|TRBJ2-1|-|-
TGCAGCGTTGAAATATGGGAGTCGTCCTACAATGAGCAGTTCTTC
CSVEIWESSYNEQFF
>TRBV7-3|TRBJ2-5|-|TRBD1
TGTGCCAGCAGCTTAATGGGACAGGGGAGTCGGGAGACCCAGTACTTC
CASSLMGQGSRETQYF
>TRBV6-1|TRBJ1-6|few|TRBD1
TGTGCCAGCAGTTGGACAGGGGAAAATTCACCCCTCCACTTT
CASSWTGENSPLHF
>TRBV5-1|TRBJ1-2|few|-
TGCGCCAGCAGCTTGGAAAAGGATACCTTGGGCTACACCTTC
CASSLEKDTLGYTF
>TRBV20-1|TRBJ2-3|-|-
TGCAGTGCTCACCAGGGTTGGTGGACAGATACGCAGTATTTT
CSAHQGWWTDTQYF
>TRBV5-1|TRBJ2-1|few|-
TGCGCCAGCAGCTCACGGAGCTCCTACAATGAGCAGTTCTTC
CASSSRSSYNEQFF
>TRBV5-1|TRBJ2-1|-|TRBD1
TGCGCCAGTAGCTCCTCCGGGACAGGGTACAATGAGCAGTTCTTC
CASSSSGTGYNEQFF
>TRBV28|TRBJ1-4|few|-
TGTGCCAGCAGTTTGGGGGGCGAAAAACTGTTTTTT
CASSLGGEKLFF
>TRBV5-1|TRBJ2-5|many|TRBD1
TGCGCCAGCAGGGACAGGGGATCGGAGACCCAGTACTTC
CASRDRGSETQYF
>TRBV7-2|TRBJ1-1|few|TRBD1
TGTGCCAGCAGGAAAGGCAGGGACAGAGTGGGGGCTGAAGCTTTCTTT
CASRKGRDRVGAEAFF
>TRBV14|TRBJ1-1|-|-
TGTGCCAGCAGCCCTAATGGGGTAGGCACTGAAGCTTTCTTT
CASSPNGVGTEAFF
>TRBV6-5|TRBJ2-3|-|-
TGTGCCAGCAGGTCTGGGGTTGCCGCAGATACGCAGTATTTT
CASRSGVAADTQYF
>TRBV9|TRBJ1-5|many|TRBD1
TGTGCCAGCAGCGTAGACGACAGGGGGCATCAGCCCCAGCATTTT
CASSVDDRGHQPQHF
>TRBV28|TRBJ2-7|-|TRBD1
TGTGCCAGCGGCAAACAGGGGGCGCAAGCCGAGCAGTACTTC
CASGKQGAQAEQYF
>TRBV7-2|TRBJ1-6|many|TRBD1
TGTGCCAGCAGCTTAGCAGGGACAGCTTCCGAGGCCCTCCACTTT
CASSLAGTASEALHF
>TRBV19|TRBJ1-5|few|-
TGTGCCAGTAGTCCCCATCAGGGTAGCGGCAATCAGCCCCAGCATTTT
CASSPHQGSGNQPQHF